This T cell receptor (beta chain) was profiled in a study of shared clonotypes between healthy human individuals. Study-level background: Those who served as donors were a couple of women and three men between the ages of 18 and 49.

Cells designated naive CD8 were CD45RO-negative and were positively selected for CCR7, with terminally differentiated effector memory CD45RA+ cells excluded. All of the donors resided in Nashville, Tennessee, and each was a Caucasian adult. Notes on the study in general: Exclusively blood specimens were collected; tissue repertoires likely differ.

The material for each subset, its genomic DNA, was split evenly across several immunoSEQ plates. Profiling relied on immunoSEQ multiplex PCR, and the TCRdb table lists in-frame clones only, not all of them. The table has some 600,000 clones, around 96% seen once. Concerning this clone itself: The target antigen is unknown.

This clonotype was obtained from a woman in her thirties in good health. The specimen sequenced was naive CD8+ T cells sorted from blood.

The CDR3 loop reads CASSFTWRDRYEQYF. As DNA, the CDR3 is TGTGCCAGCAGCTTTACCTGGCGGGATCGATACGAGCAGTACTTC. This chain joins TRBV11-2 and TRBJ2-7, with a weak D call TRBD2 (6 bases). Germline CDR1 is SGHAT and CDR2 is FQNNGV. The CDR3 has 15 residues. Trimming took off 3 bases at V and 4 bases at J, with 16 bases between the two ends.